This TCR beta chain stems from a study of cytomegalovirus exposure and HLA in healthy donors. The wider study: The platform used for the 120 or so validation repertoires matched that of the roughly 670 first-cohort repertoires, a later analysis reported. General study points: Cytomegalovirus association was listed for under 200 TCR beta chains. Rarity characterized most TCR sequences, yet some public TCRs appeared in many donors.

Assay: immunoSEQ multiplex PCR; the TCRdb copy retains only in-frame clones and omits some. The sample carries some 250,000 clones, less than 95% recorded once. The donors were in the roughly 110-subject validation cohort, distinct from the roughly 600-subject first cohort. Concerning this clone: What it binds is not known. Other DNA variants within this sample encode the same CDR3.

The material sequenced was PBMCs. The TCR comes from a woman aged 30 to 39 in good health and CMV-seronegative.

CDR3: CASRGDSYEQYF. CDR3 coding DNA: TGTGCCAGCAGGGGGGACAGTTACGAGCAGTACTTC. V gene TRBV28 combines with J gene TRBJ2-7; TRBD1 matches 7 bases. This CDR3 is built from 12 residues. Trimming at V came to 6 bases and at J to 4 bases, leaving 3 bases not matched to a gene. Germline CDR1 and CDR2: MDHEN and SYDVKM.